The 14 T cell receptor beta chains reported below all come from one sample, sequenced in a study of cytomegalovirus exposure and HLA in healthy donors. The PCR made use of 60 Vbeta and 13 Jbeta primers. The repertoire was sequenced with immunoSEQ multiplex PCR; TCRdb's copy has only in-frame clones and lacks some. The sample lists about 130,000 clones, under 85% seen once, with around 3.2% in the top ten. Sequences were obtained from PBMCs. The origin of the receptors is a man younger than 45 in good health and CMV-seronegative.

This clone showed up just once. The chain combines TRBV28 with TRBJ2-2, with 8 nucleotides matching TRBD1. This CDR3 is 15 amino acids long. V was pared by 8 bases and J by 4 bases, with 9 bases of the junction left unmatched. Germline V gene sequence: CDR1 MDHEN, CDR2 SYDVKM. The CDR3 DNA sequence: TGTGCCAGCCGGGGAGGACAGGGTCCCACCGGGGAGCTGTTTTTT. Amino acids: CASRGGQGPTGELFF.

V usage is TRBV30 and J usage is TRBJ1-6, with a possible D match to TRBD1 (6 bases). The length of the CDR3 is 16 residues. V shed 3 bases and J shed 5 bases, with 17 bases lying between them. CDR1 and CDR2 (germline): GTSNPN, SVGIG (reference sequence). CDR3 region: CAWRRTGFIDNSPLHF. The CDR3, as DNA: TGTGCCTGGAGACGTACAGGGTTTATAGATAATTCACCCCTCCACTTT.

The chain couples TRBV5-1 to TRBJ2-5; perhaps TRBD2 as D (7 bases). Trimming stripped 0 bases from V and 5 bases from J, with 17 bases between. The length of the CDR3 is 16 residues. Germline lookup yields CDR1 SGHRS and CDR2 YFSETQ. CDR3 nucleotide sequence: TGCGCCAGCAGCTTGGATGGAGGGGGGGTTTGGGAGACCCAGTACTTC. Protein: CASSLDGGGVWETQYF.

This clone was detected a few times. The rearrangement joins TRBV5-6 to TRBJ2-1, with TRBD2 matching 10 bases. The length of the CDR3 is 16 residues. Unmatched junction bases numbered 8, after V lost 1 base and J lost 7 bases. Per germline, CDR1 SGHDT and CDR2 YYEEEE. CDR3 protein: CASSLYPSGGRNEQFF. In nucleotides, the CDR3 is TGTGCCAGCAGCTTGTACCCTAGCGGGGGTAGGAATGAGCAGTTCTTC.

This clone occurred once. CDR3 sequence reads: CASSQDRFRGEAFF. CDR3 coding DNA: TGCGCCAGCAGCCAAGATCGATTCAGGGGGGAAGCTTTCTTT. J is TRBJ1-1 and V is TRBV4-3; 7 positions agree with TRBD1. V gave up 0 bases and J gave up 8 bases; unmatched junction bases: 6. The CDR3 is 14 residues long. The V gene's germline CDR1 is LGHNA and CDR2 YSLEER.

The rearrangement uses TRBV11-3 and TRBJ2-3; no clear D gene. There are 13 residues in the CDR3. The V gene lost 0 bases and the J gene lost 9 bases, with 10 bases spanning the gap. Germline V gene data show CDR1 as SGHNT and CDR2 as YENEEA. The CDR3 reads CASSLEEYGTQYF. CDR3 DNA: TGTGCCAGCAGCTTAGAGGAGTACGGCACGCAGTATTTT.

This rearrangement joins TRBV29-1 to TRBJ2-2; 9 bases line up with TRBD1. The CDR3 sequence is 15 residues long. The ends lost 7 bases at V and 4 bases at J; junction bases unmatched: 10. The germline gives CDR1 SQVTM, CDR2 ANQGSEA. The CDR3 nucleotides read TGCAGCGCAGGGACAGGGTCGGTGATCACCGGGGAGCTGTTTTTT. As protein: CSAGTGSVITGELFF.

This rearrangement joins TRBV4-1 to TRBJ2-7; 14 bases agree with TRBD2. Germline CDR1 MGHRA, CDR2 YSYEKL. Trimming removed 4 bases from V and 5 bases from J; junction bases left unmatched: 13. This CDR3 has 18 amino acids. DNA for the CDR3: TGCGCCAGCAGCCCAGGGACTAGCGGGGGCCAGGCTTTGGACGAGCAGTACTTC. Residues: CASSPGTSGGQALDEQYF.

In the case of this clone: At one end the junction does not follow the germline gene, possibly because of a read error. The chain combines TRBV28 with TRBJ1-1, with a tentative D call TRBD1 (5 bases). The CDR3 extends over 11 amino acids. The germline V gene has CDR1 MDHEN and CDR2 SYDVKM. CDR3 loop: CSVGGDTEAFF. The CDR3 bases are TGCTCAGTGGGGGGGGACACTGAAGCTTTCTTT.

J is TRBJ1-2 and V is TRBV14; 9 nucleotides agree with TRBD1. Germline CDR1 SGHDN, CDR2 FVKESK. V shed 0 bases and J 7 bases; nucleotides not matched to a gene: 6. This CDR3 has 15 amino acids. Here the CDR3 reads CASSQDRGQGSGYTF. CDR3 DNA: TGTGCCAGCAGCCAAGATCGGGGACAGGGAAGTGGCTACACCTTC.

The chain has TRBV18 and TRBJ1-5; D is possibly TRBD1 (5 bases). There are 15 residues in the CDR3. From germline, CDR1 is KGHSH and CDR2 LQKENI. Trimming shortened V by 4 bases and J by 8 bases, and 18 bases separated the two germline ends. CDR3 sequence (DNA): TGTGCCAGCTCACGGTCAAGGGGTGAGGAGAAGCCCCAGCATTTT. Encoded protein: CASSRSRGEEKPQHF.

The V call is TRBV6-1, the J call TRBJ1-5, with TRBD1 as a possible D gene (5 bases). This CDR3 region has 15 residues. Germline CDR1 MNHNS, CDR2 SASEGT. The V and J ends lost 5 bases and 3 bases respectively, with 14 bases between them. The CDR3 nucleotides are TGTGCCAGCAGTCTAGGGGTGTCCAACAATCAGCCCCAGCATTTT. Protein product: CASSLGVSNNQPQHF.

The chain joins TRBV19 to TRBJ2-1; D gene ambiguous. The ends were cut back, 3 bases at V and 8 bases at J, with 11 bases in the middle. The CDR3 has 13 amino acids. In germline, CDR1 is LNHDA, CDR2 SQIVND (reference sequence). The CDR3 DNA reads TGTGCCAGTAGTATCTCGCGACTTGATGAGCAGTTCTTC. This gives the protein CASSISRLDEQFF. The full variable domain, in which reference TRBV19 and TRBJ2-1 provide the parts outside the CDR3, is DGGITQSPKYLFRKEGQNVTLSCEQNLNHDAMYWYRQDPGQGLRLIYYSQIVNDFQKGDIAEGYSVSREKKESFPLTVTSAQKNPTAFYLCASSISRLDEQFFGPGTRLTVL.

The rearrangement links TRBV7-8 to TRBJ1-5, with TRBD1 as a possible D gene (6 bases). The CDR3 is made up of 15 amino acids. Germline CDR1 reads SGHVS; CDR2 reads FQNEAQ. V lost 2 bases, J lost 0 bases, and 8 bases lay in between. The CDR3: CASSLTGNSNQPQHF. As DNA, the CDR3 is TGTGCCAGCAGCTTAACAGGGAATAGCAATCAGCCCCAGCATTTT.